What follows are 20 T cell receptor beta chains derived from one specimen sequenced in a study of blood T cell repertoires in COVID-19. TCRdb keeps only in-frame clones here, not all; method: immunoSEQ multiplex PCR. Of a few hundred thousand clones in the sample, 65% to 85% were seen once. The sample taken for sequencing was peripheral blood. Source of these receptors: a person between 65 and 79 years old with COVID-19, enrolled during active disease.

The J gene is TRBJ2-1, the V gene TRBV3-1 (or the pseudogene TRBV3-2); 9 bases map to TRBD1. This CDR3 has 21 amino acids. The V and J ends lost 0 bases and 15 bases, in that order; junction bases with no gene match: 30. CDR1 LGHDT and CDR2 YNNKEL come from the germline V gene (reference sequence). The chain's CDR3 is CASSQESRYTRLKKGQGSLFF. DNA for the CDR3: TGTGCCAGCAGCCAAGAATCGAGATATACTCGCCTGAAGAAGGGACAGGGAAGTCTGTTCTTC.

This clone has a single count. The chain links TRBV29-1 to TRBJ2-7; possibly TRBD1 for D (6 bases). V was cut by 4 bases and J by 5 bases, with 18 bases left in between. The germline CDR1 and CDR2 sequences are SQVTM and ANQGSEA. The CDR3 runs 14 residues. The CDR3 sequence is CSVAPTTGLDEQYF. The CDR3 nucleotides are TGCAGCGTTGCACCCACCACAGGGCTCGACGAGCAGTACTTC.

CDR3 residues: CASSLAGDRGSSGANVLTF. The CDR3 region has the DNA TGCGCCAGCAGCTTGGCCGGGGACAGGGGGAGCTCTGGGGCCAACGTCCTGACTTTC. The V and J genes are TRBV5-1 and TRBJ2-6, with 11 bases lining up with TRBD1. CDR3 length: 19 residues. The V segment lost 0 bases and the J segment 0 bases; nucleotides outside the gene matches: 5. Germline V gene lookup returns CDR1 SGHRS and CDR2 YFSETQ.

The rearrangement uses TRBV12-5 and TRBJ1-3, with TRBD1 as a possible D gene (5 bases). The CDR3 runs 16 residues. V was cut by 1 base and J by 4 bases, with 14 bases left in between. Germline CDR1 reads LGHNT; CDR2 reads FRNRAP. Here the CDR3 reads CASGLDGRGDGNTIYF. The CDR3 region has the DNA TGTGCTAGTGGTTTGGATGGCCGGGGGGACGGAAACACCATATATTTT.

J is TRBJ2-5 and V is TRBV12-3 or TRBV12-4, with a possible D match to TRBD1 (6 bases). V lost 5 bases, J lost 5 bases, and 12 bases lay in between. The CDR3 totals 13 residues. The DNA for the CDR3 is TGTGCCAGCAGTGAAAACAGGGTGGAGACCCAGTACTTC. This sequence encodes CASSENRVETQYF.

The rearrangement uses TRBV9 and TRBJ2-2; TRBD2 agrees at 9 bases. Germline V gene sequence: CDR1 SGDLS, CDR2 YYNGEE. V lost 0 bases to trimming and J lost 1 base; unmatched junction nucleotides: 4. The CDR3 has 17 residues. CDR3 bases: TGTGCCAGCAGCGTAGGGCTAGCGGGGAAGAACACCGGGGAGCTGTTTTTT. It translates to CASSVGLAGKNTGELFF.

CDR3 sequence: CASTPGGQYQPQHF. Here the CDR3 DNA reads TGTGCCAGCACCCCCGGGGGACAGTATCAGCCCCAGCATTTT. This sequence joins TRBV28 and TRBJ1-5, with TRBD1 identical over 7 bases. CDR3 length: 14 residues. The V segment lost 7 bases and the J segment 5 bases; nucleotides outside the gene matches: 8. Germline lookup yields CDR1 MDHEN and CDR2 SYDVKM.

A single count supports this clone. This chain uses TRBV6-5 with TRBJ1-6, with unresolved D. CDR1 and CDR2 (germline): MNHEY, SVGAGI. The CDR3 has 13 amino acids. V lost 7 bases, J lost 11 bases, and 15 bases lay in between. CDR3 coding DNA: TGTGCCAGCAAGTTAGCTAATTTGGCACCCCTCCACTTT. It yields the protein CASKLANLAPLHF.

The chain carries TRBV7-9 and TRBJ1-5; TRBD1 matches at 7 bases. CDR1 and CDR2 from the germline V gene are SEHNR and FQNEAQ (reference sequence). V was pared by 8 bases and J by 2 bases, with 3 bases of the junction left unmatched. The CDR3 runs 13 residues. CDR3 amino acids: CASGGTGNQPQHF. CDR3 DNA: TGTGCCAGCGGAGGGACAGGCAATCAGCCCCAGCATTTT.

The V call is TRBV28, the J call TRBJ1-2, with 8 nucleotides matching TRBD1. CDR3 length: 12 amino acids. Germline V gene sequence: CDR1 MDHEN, CDR2 SYDVKM. The V and J ends lost 4 bases and 8 bases, in that order; junction bases with no gene match: 3. The CDR3 nucleotides read TGTGCCAGCAGTTCCGGGACAGGCGGCTACACCTTC. Its protein product is CASSSGTGGYTF.

This chain joins TRBV6-5 and TRBJ2-2; D remains unclear. This CDR3 is built from 14 residues. V was shortened by 3 bases and J by 4 bases, with 9 bases between the two germline ends. In germline, CDR1 is MNHEY, CDR2 SVGAGI. CDR3 in amino acids: CASSYLQATGELFF. CDR3 bases: TGTGCCAGCAGTTATCTCCAGGCCACCGGGGAGCTGTTTTTT.

This rearrangement joins TRBV25-1 to TRBJ2-2; TRBD1 matches 9 bases. The germline CDR1 and CDR2 sequences are MGHDK and SYGVNS. This CDR3 has 16 amino acids. With V trimmed by 3 bases and J by 3 bases, 5 bases remained unmatched. For the CDR3, the DNA is TGTGCCAGCAGTGACGAAGGGACAGGGTACACCGGGGAGCTGTTTTTT. It yields the protein CASSDEGTGYTGELFF.

The chain links TRBV6-1 to TRBJ2-7; D might be TRBD2 (6 bases). Trimming removed 2 bases at V and 0 bases at J, with 11 bases between. The CDR3 sequence is 15 residues long. CDR1 and CDR2 (germline): MNHNS, SASEGT. The CDR3 protein is CASSEYGTSSYEQYF. In DNA form, the CDR3 reads TGTGCCAGCAGTGAATACGGGACTTCCTCCTACGAGCAGTACTTC.

This clone is a singleton in its sample. The CDR3 protein is CASSLFPGQGIGSPLHF. In DNA form, the CDR3 reads TGTGCCAGCAGCTTATTTCCGGGACAGGGGATCGGGTCACCCCTCCACTTT. The genes are TRBV7-3 and TRBJ1-6, with TRBD1 identical over 10 bases. CDR1 is SGHTA, CDR2 FQGTGA, per germline. The CDR3 extends over 17 amino acids. With V trimmed by 2 bases and J by 10 bases, 11 bases remained unmatched.

The chain couples TRBV4-1 to TRBJ2-1; D is uncertain. The V gene's germline CDR1 is MGHRA and CDR2 YSYEKL. Trimming took 3 bases from V and 0 from J, leaving 15 bases between them. The CDR3 length is 17 residues. CDR3 sequence reads: CASSQFSTYDSYNEQFF. The CDR3 region has the DNA TGCGCCAGCAGCCAGTTTAGCACCTACGACTCCTACAATGAGCAGTTCTTC.

The J gene is TRBJ1-6, the V gene TRBV3-1 (or the pseudogene TRBV3-2), with D possibly being TRBD1 (6 bases). V lost 3 bases, J lost 8 bases, and 14 bases lay in between. CDR1 LGHDT and CDR2 YNNKEL come from the germline V gene (reference sequence). This CDR3 contains 15 residues. The DNA of the CDR3 is TGTGCCAGCAGCCAGGGGGGGGACATTGATTCACCCCTCCACTTT. This encodes CASSQGGDIDSPLHF.

V usage is TRBV18 and J usage is TRBJ1-5; D remains ambiguous. CDR1 and CDR2 from the germline V gene are KGHSH and LQKENI. V lost 4 bases to trimming and J lost 0 bases, with 7 bases between them. The CDR3 totals 14 residues. This chain's CDR3 is CASSLTDSNQPQHF. CDR3 DNA: TGTGCCAGCTCACTAACAGATAGCAATCAGCCCCAGCATTTT.

The J gene is TRBJ1-4, the V gene TRBV6-5, with no clear D. Germline CDR1 reads MNHEY; CDR2 reads SVGAGI. Trimming left V 4 bases short and J 7 bases short, with 16 bases between. The CDR3 covers 15 residues. DNA of the CDR3: TGTGCCAGCAGTTTCACCCGATTGAGAAGTGAAAAACTGTTTTTT. Translated, it gives CASSFTRLRSEKLFF.

The V call is TRBV18, the J call TRBJ1-1; weak D call: TRBD1 (5 bases). With 10 bases removed from V and 3 bases from J, the gap between germline ends came to 15 bases. The length of the CDR3 is 13 residues. CDR1 is KGHSH and CDR2 is LQKENI in the germline V gene. This CDR3 reads CATGAGSDTEAFF. Written as DNA, the CDR3 is TGTGCCACCGGGGCGGGATCGGACACTGAAGCTTTCTTT. Together with reference TRBV18 and TRBJ1-1, the CDR3 gives the full variable domain: NAGVMQNPRHLVRRRGQEARLRCSPMKGHSHVYWYRQLPEEGLKFMVYLQKENIIDESGMPKERFSAEFPKEGPSILRIQQVVRGDSAAYFCATGAGSDTEAFFGQGTRLTVV.

The CDR3 reads CASSLPGLAGIQETQYF. In DNA form, the CDR3 reads TGTGCCAGCAGCCTCCCCGGACTAGCGGGAATACAAGAGACCCAGTACTTC. The V call is TRBV3-1 (or the pseudogene TRBV3-2), the J call TRBJ2-5, with 12 nucleotides matching TRBD2. The V gene's germline CDR1 is LGHDT and CDR2 YNNKEL (reference sequence). The length of the CDR3 is 17 residues. The trim removed 4 bases at V and 2 bases at J, leaving 8 bases unmatched.